This T cell receptor beta chain comes out of a study of CD8+ T cells in alopecia areata. Study in general: Each recipient was a roughly 7-11-week-old female C3H/HeJ mouse given skin from an approximately 6-12-month-old C3H/HeJ donor with spontaneous alopecia.

Time point reported: mouse skin 6 weeks after grafting, around onset of hair loss. This clone was counted ten times or more. Germline and genes: mouse. The read finishes 4 residues shy of the CDR3 end, and the germline J gene is used to complete it. The junction had 4 bases not matched to a gene; V was cut back by 7 bases and J by 1 base. The CDR3 consists of 16 residues. Germline V gene data show CDR1 as NNHDY and CDR2 as SYVADS. RNA was extracted and reverse transcribed into cDNA as the sequencing template. Libraries were prepared by immunoSEQ multiplex PCR; TCRdb keeps only in-frame clonotypes and omits some of them. This sample comprises around 5,900 clones, none seen once only.

Sequences were derived from skin, sampled at week 6. The receptor comes from a C3H/HeJ mouse with alopecia areata. The MHC haplotype of this mouse line is H2-k. The rearrangement joins TRBV13-3 to TRBJ2-2; 13 nucleotides agree with TRBD2. The part of the CDR3 DNA that was read is TGTGCCAGCGGCGGGACTGGGGGGGGAAACACCGGG. It yields the protein CASGGTGGGNTG. The entire CDR3 reads CASGGTGGGNTGQLYF. The full variable domain, completed using reference TRBV13-3 and TRBJ2-2, is EAAVTQSPRSKVAVTGGKVTLSCHQTNNHDYMYWYRQDTGHGLRLIHYSYVADSTEKGDIPDGYKASRPSQENFSLILELASLSQTAVYFCASGGTGGGNTGQLYFGEGSKLTVL.